This T cell receptor (beta chain) was identified during a study of T-cell reconstitution after alpha-beta-depleted transplantation in children. The length of the CDR3 is 14 residues. The V and J ends lost 3 bases and 5 bases respectively, with 13 bases between them. Germline V gives CDR1 LGHNA, CDR2 YNFKEQ. Unique molecular identifiers were incorporated during preparation of the TCRbeta library. In TCRdb, the PCR reads were re-called with MiXCR into one record per CDR3 protein. The sample records about 420,000 distinct CDR3 sequences, about 11% being singletons. Many counts were recorded for this clonotype.

The source material was PBMCs from the stem cell graft donor, sampled from the stem cell graft. This chain joins TRBV4-2 and TRBJ2-5; TRBD1 is a possible D gene (6 bases). The sequence was collected from a human donor who donated a stem cell graft to a child with acute myeloid leukemia. CDR3 loop: CASSQKQGEETQYF. The CDR3 nucleotides read TGTGCCAGCAGCCAGAAACAGGGAGAGGAGACCCAGTACTTC.